This T cell receptor (beta chain) was captured in a study of blood T cell repertoires in COVID-19. The protocol was immunoSEQ multiplex PCR, while the TCRdb copy is restricted to in-frame clones and leaves out a portion. Counted here are tens of thousands of clones, 86% occurring once; the ten biggest clones make up roughly 25%. This clone was detected once. With 6 bases removed from V and 2 bases from J, the gap between germline ends came to 14 bases. Germline-derived CDR1 and CDR2 are LNHDA and SQIVND (reference sequence). The CDR3 has 14 residues. Sequenced sample: peripheral blood. The J gene is TRBJ2-7, the V gene TRBV19; TRBD2 is a possible D gene (5 bases). The receptor was isolated from a human donor in a cohort sampled during active COVID-19. The CDR3 protein is CASRLGSGAYEQYF. The CDR3 DNA is TGTGCCAGTAGGCTGGGCAGCGGAGCCTACGAGCAGTACTTC.